This TCR beta chain came from a study of blood T cells in healthy people across ages. About the research overall: About one barcoded beta molecule per two T cells came from capture by template switching.

This clonotype was seen more than once but under ten times. Together with a sample-barcoded 5' primer, a J-beta primer mix was included in a second PCR lasting about 7 to 11 cycles. The template-switch adaptor, which had 12 random nucleotides, put a tag on each cDNA molecule. Every sample produced at least 2.5 million CDR3-containing paired-end reads. Each CDR3 protein is one row after TCRdb ran MiXCR on the 5' RACE reads. The table includes about 1.5 million distinct CDR3 sequences, roughly 43% detected once. J was trimmed by 6 bases and V by 5 bases; bases with no gene match: 15. CDR1 and CDR2 from the germline V gene are MNHEY and SMNVEV (reference sequence). The CDR3 spans 17 residues.

What was sequenced was blood. The TCR originated in a woman aged 18-29 years in good health. The chain uses TRBV27 and TRBJ2-1; the match to TRBD2 covers 8 bases. The CDR3 DNA reads as TGTGCCAGCAGTCACCCTGGGAGAGCGGGAGACGTCAATGAGCAGTTCTTC. It translates to CASSHPGRAGDVNEQFF.